This T cell receptor beta chain was recorded in a study of blood T cell repertoires in COVID-19. Across the study: Whether acute or convalescent, the COVID-19 samples came from the United States, Italy and Spain. Sources were T cells, B-cell-depleted T cells, or PBMCs; the material itself was cDNA or gDNA.

Trimming took 0 bases from V and 0 from J, leaving 9 bases between them. The length of the CDR3 is 16 residues. From germline, CDR1 is LGHDT and CDR2 YNNKEL (reference sequence). In the authors' workflow: Reference gene primer amplification gave nucleated cell count estimates. Profiling relied on immunoSEQ multiplex PCR, and the TCRdb table lists in-frame clones only, not all of them. V and J calls and clone size are given by that table; D and trimming were obtained from the DNA. The sample records tens of thousands of clones, around 83% being singletons. The source is a man in his 70s with acute or convalescent COVID-19. The chain links TRBV3-1 (or the pseudogene TRBV3-2) to TRBJ2-1, with a tentative D call TRBD1 (5 bases). Sequenced material: peripheral blood. CDR3 region: CASSQEGQYSYNEQFF. Written as DNA, the CDR3 is TGTGCCAGCAGCCAAGAGGGGCAATACTCCTACAATGAGCAGTTCTTC.